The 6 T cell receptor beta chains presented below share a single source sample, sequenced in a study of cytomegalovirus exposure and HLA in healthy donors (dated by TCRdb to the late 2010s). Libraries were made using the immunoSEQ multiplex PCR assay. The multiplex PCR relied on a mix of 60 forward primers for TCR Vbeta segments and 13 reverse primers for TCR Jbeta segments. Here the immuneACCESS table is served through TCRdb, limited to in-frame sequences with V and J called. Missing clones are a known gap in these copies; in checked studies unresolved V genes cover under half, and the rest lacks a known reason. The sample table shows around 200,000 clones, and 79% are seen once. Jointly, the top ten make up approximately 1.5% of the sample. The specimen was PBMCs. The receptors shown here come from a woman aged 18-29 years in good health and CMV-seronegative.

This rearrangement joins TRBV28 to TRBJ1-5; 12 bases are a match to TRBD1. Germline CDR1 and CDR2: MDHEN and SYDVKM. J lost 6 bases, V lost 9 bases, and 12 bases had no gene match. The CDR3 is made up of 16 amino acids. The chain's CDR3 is CASNNPGQGASQPQHF. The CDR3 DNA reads TGTGCCAGTAATAACCCGGGACAGGGGGCTTCTCAGCCCCAGCATTTT.

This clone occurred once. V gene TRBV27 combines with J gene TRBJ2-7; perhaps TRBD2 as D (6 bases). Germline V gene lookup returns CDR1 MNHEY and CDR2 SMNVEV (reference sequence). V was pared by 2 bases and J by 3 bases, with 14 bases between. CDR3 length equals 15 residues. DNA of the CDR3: TGTGCCAGCAGTTTACCCGGGACTGATCTCTACGAGCAGTACTTC. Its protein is CASSLPGTDLYEQYF.

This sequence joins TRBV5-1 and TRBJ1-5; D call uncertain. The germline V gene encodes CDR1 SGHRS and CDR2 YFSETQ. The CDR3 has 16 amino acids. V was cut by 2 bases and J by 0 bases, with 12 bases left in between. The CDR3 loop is CASSFWGADSNQPQHF. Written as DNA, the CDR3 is TGCGCCAGCAGCTTCTGGGGAGCGGATAGCAATCAGCCCCAGCATTTT. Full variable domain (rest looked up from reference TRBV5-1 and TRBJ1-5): KAGVTQTPRYLIKTRGQQVTLSCSPISGHRSVSWYQQTPGQGLQFLFEYFSETQRNKGNFPGRFSGRQFSNSRSEMNVSTLELGDSALYLCASSFWGADSNQPQHFGDGTRLSIL.

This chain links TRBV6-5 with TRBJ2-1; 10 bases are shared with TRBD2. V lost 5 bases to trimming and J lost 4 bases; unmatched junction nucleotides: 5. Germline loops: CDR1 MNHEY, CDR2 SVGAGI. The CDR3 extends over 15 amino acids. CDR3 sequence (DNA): TGTGCCAGCAGTAGCGGGAGGGCCATTTACAATGAGCAGTTCTTC. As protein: CASSSGRAIYNEQFF.

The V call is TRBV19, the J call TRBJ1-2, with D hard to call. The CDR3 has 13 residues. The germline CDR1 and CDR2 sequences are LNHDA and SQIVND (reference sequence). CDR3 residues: CGAHHTSGYGYTF. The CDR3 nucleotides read TGTGGCGCACACCACACGTCGGGCTATGGCTACACCTTC.

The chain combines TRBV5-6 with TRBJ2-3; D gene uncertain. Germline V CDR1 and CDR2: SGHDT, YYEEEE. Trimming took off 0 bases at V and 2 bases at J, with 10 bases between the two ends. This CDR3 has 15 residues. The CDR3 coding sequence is TGTGCCAGCAGCTTGGTGGGCAAAGTCACAGATACGCAGTATTTT. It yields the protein CASSLVGKVTDTQYF.